Presented here are 9 T cell receptor beta chains from one specimen sequenced in a study of blood T cell repertoires in COVID-19 (dated by TCRdb to 2019 to 2021). Preparation of the library involved the immunoSEQ multiplex PCR assay. TCRdb obtained this table from immuneACCESS and retained in-frame rearrangements with V and J assigned. These tables miss some clones; where compared with another copy, unresolved V genes account for less than half of the shortfall, and the remainder is unexplained. This sample holds tens of thousands of clones; around 90% were observed only once. About 4.9% of the sample comes from the top ten. Sequenced: peripheral blood. The receptor source for this set is a man aged 60 to 69 with acute or convalescent COVID-19.

The V call is TRBV29-1, the J call TRBJ2-1; 8 nucleotides line up with TRBD1. The CDR3 length is 13 residues. CDR1 is SQVTM and CDR2 is ANQGSEA in the germline V gene. With 6 bases clipped from V and 9 bases from J, the junction kept 10 bases outside the gene matches. In DNA form, the CDR3 reads TGCAGCGTGCACGACAGGGGTAGGGGTGAGCAGTTCTTC. It specifies CSVHDRGRGEQFF.

The rearrangement uses TRBV7-9 and TRBJ2-7; 8 bases line up with TRBD2. The length of the CDR3 is 15 residues. Unmatched junction bases numbered 6, after V lost 3 bases and J lost 2 bases. Looked up from germline, CDR1 is SEHNR and CDR2 is FQNEAQ (reference sequence). CDR3 DNA sequence: TGTGCCAGCAGCTTCTTGGCGGGAGGACCCTACGAGCAGTACTTC. The encoded protein is CASSFLAGGPYEQYF. Variable domain in full (rest from reference TRBV7-9 and TRBJ2-7): DTGVSQNPRHKITKRGQNVTFRCDPISEHNRLYWYRQTLGQGPEFLTYFQNEAQLEKSRLLSDRFSAERPKGSFSTLEIQRTEQGDSAMYLCASSFLAGGPYEQYFGPGTRLTVT.

The chain links TRBV5-1 to TRBJ2-1, with 7 nucleotides matching TRBD2. Per germline, CDR1 SGHRS and CDR2 YFSETQ. This CDR3 has 15 amino acids. V gave up 0 bases and J gave up 1 base; unmatched junction bases: 1. Here the CDR3 reads CASSLDSGSYNEQFF. CDR3 coding DNA: TGCGCCAGCAGCTTGGATAGCGGGTCCTACAATGAGCAGTTCTTC.

J is TRBJ2-3 and V is TRBV12-5; 7 nucleotides line up with TRBD2. CDR3 length equals 15 residues. V shed 1 base, J shed 4 bases, and the junction held 5 bases outside the gene matches. Germline V CDR1 and CDR2: LGHNT, FRNRAP. The CDR3 DNA sequence: TGTGCTAGTGGTTTGGGGACTAGTGCACCAGATACGCAGTATTTT. It specifies CASGLGTSAPDTQYF.

The V and J genes are TRBV7-9 and TRBJ1-1, with D possibly being TRBD1 (5 bases). This CDR3 comprises 12 residues. Looked up from germline, CDR1 is SEHNR and CDR2 is FQNEAQ (reference sequence). Trimming took 2 bases from V and 6 from J, leaving 7 bases between them. CDR3 region: CASSLRGSEAFF. The CDR3, as DNA: TGTGCCAGCAGCTTAAGGGGATCTGAAGCTTTCTTT.

The gene calls are TRBV25-1 and TRBJ2-6; D ambiguous. The ends were cut back, 0 bases at V and 0 bases at J, with 6 bases in the middle. Germline V gene sequence: CDR1 MGHDK, CDR2 SYGVNS. The CDR3 loop spans 16 amino acids. The CDR3 nucleotides are TGTGCCAGCAGTGAATATGTAGACTCTGGGGCCAACGTCCTGACTTTC. Translated: CASSEYVDSGANVLTF.

The gene calls are TRBV6-5 and TRBJ1-1; TRBD1 might be the D (5 bases). The V gene's germline CDR1 is MNHEY and CDR2 SVGAGI. Trimming pared 5 bases from V and 6 bases from J, leaving 16 bases between. CDR3 length equals 14 residues. DNA of the CDR3: TGTGCCAGCAGTCCACCGGGGAGGGGTTCTGAAGCTTTCTTT. It encodes CASSPPGRGSEAFF.

The chain carries TRBV30 and TRBJ1-4; no firm D call. Deletions cut 4 bases from V and 0 bases from J, with 12 bases between. The CDR3 is 15 residues long. CDR1 GTSNPN and CDR2 SVGIG come from the germline V gene (reference sequence). CDR3 amino acids: CAWIPPGSTNEKLFF. The DNA for the CDR3 is TGTGCCTGGATCCCCCCGGGTTCAACTAATGAAAAACTGTTTTTT.

The CDR3 region has the DNA TGTGCCAGCAGCTTTCAGCGGGTTATTCAAGAGACCCAGTACTTC. Translation gives CASSFQRVIQETQYF. The rearrangement joins TRBV7-8 to TRBJ2-5; TRBD2 is a possible D gene (6 bases). V shed 3 bases and J shed 2 bases, with 13 bases lying between them. Germline V gene lookup returns CDR1 SGHVS and CDR2 FQNEAQ. This CDR3 is built from 15 residues.